One and the same sample provided the 30 T cell receptor beta chains below, sequenced in a study of OX40 agonist ivuxolimab in advanced cancers. Sequenced by immunoSEQ multiplex PCR; TCRdb stores in-frame clones only, minus some. The sample shows about 72,000 clones, about 90% of them seen only once. The starting material was CD4+ or CD8+ T cells sorted from blood, obtained in a trial of the OX40 agonist ivuxolimab. The receptors were sampled from an adult with an advanced solid tumor such as melanoma, head and neck, liver or kidney cancer.

This chain uses TRBV6-4 with TRBJ2-1; D is undetermined. The V and J ends lost 3 bases and 4 bases respectively, with 7 bases between them. CDR1 MRHNA and CDR2 SNTAGT come from the germline V gene. The CDR3 is made up of 13 amino acids. The chain's CDR3 is CASSEGLYNEQFF. The CDR3 DNA is TGTGCCAGCAGTGAGGGTCTATACAATGAGCAGTTCTTC.

This clone was seen only a few times. The CDR3 sequence: CASSQSSGSSYEQYF. As DNA, the CDR3 is TGCGCCAGCAGCCAGAGCTCGGGAAGCTCCTACGAGCAGTACTTC. The genes are TRBV4-3 and TRBJ2-7, with a weak D call TRBD2 (5 bases). The CDR3 length is 15 residues. The germline gives CDR1 LGHNA, CDR2 YSLEER. The ends were cut back, 3 bases at V and 0 bases at J, with 12 bases in the middle.

The genes are TRBV6-5 and TRBJ2-1; TRBD1 agrees at 8 bases. CDR3 length: 14 amino acids. CDR1 MNHEY and CDR2 SVGAGI come from the germline V gene. V shed 2 bases, J shed 9 bases, and the junction held 6 bases outside the gene matches. CDR3: CASSYMGTGGEQFF. Written as DNA, the CDR3 is TGTGCCAGCAGTTACATGGGCACAGGGGGTGAGCAGTTCTTC.

This clone turned up a few times. The chain combines TRBV11-2 with TRBJ1-1, with D unresolved. Germline V lookup: CDR1 SGHAT, CDR2 FQNNGV. CDR3 size: 13 residues. Trimming cost V 1 base and J 1 base, with 4 bases left between them. The CDR3 is CASSLGKNTEAFF. The CDR3 DNA reads as TGTGCCAGCAGCTTAGGGAAGAACACTGAAGCTTTCTTT.

The rearrangement joins TRBV28 to TRBJ2-7, with D perhaps TRBD1 (6 bases). The germline CDR1 and CDR2 sequences are MDHEN and SYDVKM. V was clipped by 6 bases and J by 2 bases, with 17 bases between them. CDR3 length: 15 residues. CDR3 region: CASSSTNRVAYEQYF. The CDR3 DNA reads TGTGCCAGCAGCTCAACTAACAGGGTAGCCTACGAGCAGTACTTC.

This sequence joins TRBV4-1 and TRBJ2-7; 8 bases are a match to TRBD2. Per the germline V gene, CDR1 is MGHRA and CDR2 is YSYEKL. V trimming: 2 bases; J trimming: 4 bases; junction bases outside the gene matches: 10. This CDR3 is built from 16 residues. CDR3 in DNA: TGCGCCAGCAGCCAACTTAGCGGGGTTGGTGCGTACGAGCAGTACTTC. Amino acids: CASSQLSGVGAYEQYF.

This chain uses TRBV2 with TRBJ2-1; D may match TRBD1 or TRBD2 (5 bases each). Per the germline V gene, CDR1 is SNHLY and CDR2 is FYNNEI. CDR3 length: 15 amino acids. V lost 7 bases, J lost 1 base, and 14 bases lay in between. The CDR3 nucleotides are TGTGCCAGCAACCTTGGGGGTGGTTCCTACAATGAGCAGTTCTTC. It translates to CASNLGGGSYNEQFF.

The V gene is TRBV7-9, the J gene TRBJ2-7; D remains unclear. The V gene's germline CDR1 is SEHNR and CDR2 FQNEAQ (reference sequence). Between the trimmed V and J ends, which lost 2 bases and 3 bases, there was a span of 8 bases. This CDR3 has 13 residues. Written as DNA, the CDR3 is TGTGCCAGCAGCTTAAGTGATCACTACGAGCAGTACTTC. Encoded protein: CASSLSDHYEQYF.

This chain joins TRBV30 and TRBJ1-2; unclear D gene. V lost 0 bases and J lost 4, with 12 bases in between. The CDR3 has 14 residues. Germline V gene lookup returns CDR1 GTSNPN and CDR2 SVGIG (reference sequence). As DNA, the CDR3 is TGTGCCTGGAGTGTACTCGGGGAGGTCTATGGCTACACCTTC. Amino acid sequence: CAWSVLGEVYGYTF.

The V and J genes are TRBV6-6 and TRBJ2-3, with D maybe TRBD2 (6 bases). Looked up from germline, CDR1 is MNHNY and CDR2 is SVGAGI (reference sequence). The CDR3 is 16 amino acids. V was cut by 4 bases and J by 0 bases, with 14 bases left in between. CDR3 sequence (DNA): TGTGCCAGCAGTTCCCAGGAGGGTACTAGCACAGATACGCAGTATTTT. This encodes CASSSQEGTSTDTQYF.

The chain carries TRBV19 and TRBJ1-1, with D possibly being TRBD1 (5 bases). The CDR3 runs to 14 residues. Germline V gene data show CDR1 as LNHDA and CDR2 as SQIVND (reference sequence). V was trimmed by 1 base and J by 2 bases, leaving 8 bases between them. The DNA for the CDR3 is TGTGCCAGTAGTATAGCGACAGTTAACACTGAAGCTTTCTTT. The encoded protein is CASSIATVNTEAFF.

The chain is built from TRBV7-3 and TRBJ1-1; D uncertain. Trimming pared 5 bases from V and 3 bases from J, leaving 16 bases between. CDR1 is SGHTA, CDR2 FQGTGA, per germline. The CDR3 covers 15 residues. CDR3 residues: CASSISGPGDTEAFF. The CDR3 region has the DNA TGTGCCAGCAGCATCTCCGGGCCCGGGGACACTGAAGCTTTCTTT.

V usage is TRBV5-4 and J usage is TRBJ2-1; D is perhaps TRBD1 (6 bases). The CDR3 spans 13 residues. With 4 bases removed from V and 3 bases from J, the gap between germline ends came to 8 bases. Germline V gives CDR1 SGHNT, CDR2 YYREEE (reference sequence). CDR3 sequence: CASSPDSYNEQFF. For the CDR3, the DNA is TGTGCCAGCAGCCCGGACAGCTACAATGAGCAGTTCTTC. The full variable domain, its missing parts supplied by reference TRBV5-4 and TRBJ2-1, is ETGVTQSPTHLIKTRGQQVTLRCSSQSGHNTVSWYQQALGQGPQFIFQYYREEENGRGNFPPRFSGLQFPNYSSELNVNALELDDSALYLCASSPDSYNEQFFGPGTRLTVL.

The CDR3 DNA follows: TGTGCCAGCAGTTTATCGGACTTACAAAGCTCCTACAATGAGCAGTTCTTC. This codes for CASSLSDLQSSYNEQFF. The chain links TRBV27 to TRBJ2-1; D is perhaps TRBD2 (5 bases). V lost 0 bases, J lost 0 bases, and 12 bases lay in between. The germline V gene has CDR1 MNHEY and CDR2 SMNVEV (reference sequence). There are 17 residues in the CDR3.

The rearrangement joins TRBV9 to TRBJ1-2, with D maybe TRBD1 (5 bases). V lost 3 bases, J lost 9 bases, and 15 bases lay in between. The CDR3 is 13 residues long. Germline assignment: CDR1 SGDLS and CDR2 YYNGEE. The CDR3 bases are TGTGCCAGCAGCGAGGGGATGTCTAACAGCTACACCTTC. Translation gives CASSEGMSNSYTF. The full variable domain, with the rest looked up from reference TRBV9 and TRBJ1-2, is DSGVTQTPKHLITATGQRVTLRCSPRSGDLSVYWYQQSLDQGLQFLIQYYNGEERAKGNILERFSAQQFPDLHSELNLSSLELGDSALYFCASSEGMSNSYTFGSGTRLTVV.

The gene calls are TRBV19 and TRBJ1-2; 8 bases agree with TRBD1. This CDR3 spans 17 amino acids. V gave up 2 bases and J gave up 4 bases; unmatched junction bases: 12. Per germline, CDR1 LNHDA and CDR2 SQIVND (reference sequence). The CDR3 here is CASSIYPPDRGPYGYTF. In nucleotides, the CDR3 is TGTGCCAGTAGTATATATCCCCCCGACAGGGGTCCCTATGGCTACACCTTC.

The chain is built from TRBV25-1 and TRBJ1-2; D not certain. The CDR3 has 8 residues. CDR1 and CDR2 from the germline V gene are MGHDK and SYGVNS. The V and J ends lost 3 bases and 10 bases respectively, with 0 bases between them. CDR3 amino acids: CASSDYTF. The CDR3 DNA is TGTGCCAGCAGTGACTACACCTTC.

With regard to this clone: Germline and junction disagree at one end, which may indicate a read error. The chain carries TRBV18 and TRBJ2-3; 11 positions match TRBD1. This CDR3 has 18 residues. Germline lookup yields CDR1 KGHSH and CDR2 LQKENI. This CDR3 is CASSIGTGGPSRTDTHYF. DNA of the CDR3: TGTGCCAGCTCAATCGGGACAGGGGGACCCAGTCGCACAGATACGCATTATTTT.

This chain links TRBV7-8 with TRBJ2-3, with 16 nucleotides matching TRBD2. This CDR3 has 18 amino acids. Trimming at V came to 4 bases and at J to 0 bases, leaving 4 bases not matched to a gene. CDR1 is SGHVS, CDR2 FQNEAQ, per germline. The CDR3 DNA sequence: TGTGCCAGCAGCTCCGGGACTAGCGGGGGGGGGAGCACAGATACGCAGTATTTT. Encoded protein: CASSSGTSGGGSTDTQYF.

The V and J genes are TRBV4-2 and TRBJ1-1; perhaps TRBD1 as D (6 bases). V was cut by 1 base and J by 2 bases, with 20 bases left in between. This CDR3 is 18 amino acids long. Germline CDR1 reads LGHNA; CDR2 reads YNFKEQ. CDR3 coding DNA: TGTGCCAGCAGCCAAGTAGATCGGACAGCCCAACCCAACACTGAAGCTTTCTTT. Amino acid sequence: CASSQVDRTAQPNTEAFF.

The gene calls are TRBV27 and TRBJ2-7, with 10 nucleotides matching TRBD2. The CDR3 length is 15 residues. Per the germline V gene, CDR1 is MNHEY and CDR2 is SMNVEV (reference sequence). Trimming cost V 2 bases and J 4 bases; bases outside gene matches: 5. The CDR3 DNA follows: TGTGCCAGCAGTTTAATAGGACTAGCGGCATACGAGCAGTACTTC. Translated: CASSLIGLAAYEQYF.

This clone was picked up one time. The rearrangement joins TRBV27 to TRBJ2-7; possibly TRBD1 or TRBD2 for D (6 bases each). Germline-derived CDR1 and CDR2 are MNHEY and SMNVEV (reference sequence). V lost 2 bases to trimming and J lost 6 bases, with 20 bases between them. The CDR3 length is 16 residues. The CDR3 DNA follows: TGTGCCAGCAGTTTAATGGGGGGCGCTAATGGGGGCGAGCAGTACTTC. Translated, it gives CASSLMGGANGGEQYF.

The J gene is TRBJ2-7, the V gene TRBV2; 7 nucleotides match TRBD1. In germline, CDR1 is SNHLY, CDR2 FYNNEI. This CDR3 has 14 residues. The V and J ends lost 4 bases and 6 bases, in that order; junction bases with no gene match: 9. This CDR3 is CASSVSGTVSEQYF. In DNA, the CDR3 is TGTGCCAGCAGTGTATCCGGGACAGTCTCCGAGCAGTACTTC. Based on the CDR3 plus reference TRBV2 and TRBJ2-7, the full variable domain is EPEVTQTPSHQVTQMGQEVILRCVPISNHLYFYWYRQILGQKVEFLVSFYNNEISEKSEIFDDQFSVERPDGSNFTLKIRSTKLEDSAMYFCASSVSGTVSEQYFGPGTRLTVT.

The chain is built from TRBV19 and TRBJ2-3, with D possibly matching TRBD2 (6 bases). CDR1 and CDR2 (germline): LNHDA, SQIVND (reference sequence). The V and J ends lost 9 bases and 0 bases respectively, with 13 bases between them. The CDR3 has 14 residues. The chain's CDR3 is CASGSGTSTDTQYF. The CDR3 DNA reads as TGTGCCAGCGGGTCAGGGACTAGCACAGATACGCAGTATTTT.

The chain is built from TRBV28 and TRBJ1-2; tentatively, D is TRBD1 (6 bases). Trimming took 6 bases from V and 7 from J, leaving 18 bases between them. This CDR3 comprises 14 residues. Germline lookup yields CDR1 MDHEN and CDR2 SYDVKM. Here the CDR3 reads CASSTDGQLGGYTF. The CDR3 DNA follows: TGTGCCAGCAGCACCGATGGACAGTTGGGTGGCTACACCTTC.

This clone appeared a few times. This rearrangement joins TRBV4-1 to TRBJ1-5; the D gene is possibly TRBD1 (5 bases). The V and J ends lost 0 bases and 0 bases respectively, with 9 bases between them. The germline gives CDR1 MGHRA, CDR2 YSYEKL. The CDR3 runs to 16 residues. In nucleotides, the CDR3 is TGCGCCAGCAGCCAAGATGCAGGGTATAGCAATCAGCCCCAGCATTTT. Protein sequence: CASSQDAGYSNQPQHF.

V is TRBV9 and J is TRBJ2-5; 10 bases line up with TRBD2. Trimming took 3 bases from V and 2 from J; bases not matched to a gene: 7. CDR1 is SGDLS and CDR2 is YYNGEE in the germline V gene. This CDR3 comprises 16 residues. The CDR3 spells CASSAGLAVLQETQYF. The DNA of the CDR3 is TGTGCCAGCAGCGCAGGACTAGCGGTCTTACAAGAGACCCAGTACTTC.

The chain combines TRBV27 with TRBJ2-1, with D possibly TRBD1 on 5 matching bases. Per the germline V gene, CDR1 is MNHEY and CDR2 is SMNVEV (reference sequence). V lost 4 bases and J 0 bases, leaving 7 bases between the germline ends. CDR3 length: 14 amino acids. The CDR3 region has the DNA TGTGCCAGCAGTTGGGGCGGCTCCTACAATGAGCAGTTCTTC. It yields the protein CASSWGGSYNEQFF.

This clone has a single count. This chain uses TRBV19 with TRBJ1-1; D is uncertain. The V gene lost 4 bases and the J gene lost 10 bases, with 13 bases spanning the gap. CDR1 is LNHDA and CDR2 is SQIVND in the germline V gene (reference sequence). The CDR3 runs to 12 residues. The CDR3 region is CASSTSENRAFF. The CDR3 DNA follows: TGTGCCAGTAGTACCTCCGAGAATCGAGCTTTCTTT.

This clone occurred a few times. In DNA, the CDR3 is TGTGCCAGCAGCCTTGGACCCAATGGCGGTCAGCCCCAGCATTTT. Protein product: CASSLGPNGGQPQHF. The J gene is TRBJ1-5, the V gene TRBV28; D not certain. CDR3 length equals 15 residues. Trimming removed 6 bases at V and 6 bases at J, with 18 bases between. Germline values: CDR1 MDHEN, CDR2 SYDVKM.